The 7 T cell receptor beta chains presented below share a single source sample, sequenced in a study of CD8 T cells in ankylosing spondylitis. TCRdb reprocessed the 5' RACE reads with MiXCR, giving one entry per CDR3 protein. The profile shows 350,000 to 400,000 distinct CDR3 sequences, more than 20% of them singletons. The sample was blood, either unsorted or a sorted T cell fraction (not recorded which). Source of these receptors: a male donor with ankylosing spondylitis or in good health (not recorded which).

This clonotype turned up a few times. The rearrangement joins TRBV11-2 to TRBJ2-7; maybe TRBD1 (5 bases). Germline V lookup: CDR1 SGHAT, CDR2 FQNNGV. The V gene lost 2 bases and the J gene lost 3 bases, with 17 bases spanning the gap. CDR3 length: 16 amino acids. CDR3 sequence (DNA): TGTGCCAGCAGCTTATTTTTTGTAGGGCAGGGCTACGAGCAGTACTTC. Its translation is CASSLFFVGQGYEQYF. The variable domain in full, with the rest retrieved from reference TRBV11-2 and TRBJ2-7, is EAGVAQSPRYKIIEKRQSVAFWCNPISGHATLYWYQQILGQGPKLLIQFQNNGVVDDSQLPKDRFSAERLKGVDSTLKIQPAKLEDSAVYLCASSLFFVGQGYEQYFGPGTRLTVT.

This chain connects TRBV27 to TRBJ1-6; 7 bases align to TRBD1. The CDR3 totals 14 residues. J lost 10 bases, V lost 2 bases, and 5 bases had no gene match. Germline loops: CDR1 MNHEY, CDR2 SMNVEV (reference sequence). CDR3 amino acids: CASSLQGGWSPLHF. CDR3 sequence (DNA): TGTGCCAGCAGTTTACAGGGGGGTTGGTCACCCCTCCACTTT.

The chain has TRBV15 and TRBJ2-3, with 8 bases matching TRBD2. The CDR3 extends over 16 amino acids. With V trimmed by 4 bases and J by 1 base, 7 bases remained unmatched. Germline V gene data show CDR1 as LNHNV and CDR2 as YYDKDF (reference sequence). The CDR3 spells CATSIGISGGTDTQYF. The CDR3, as DNA: TGTGCCACCAGCATTGGGATTAGCGGGGGCACAGATACGCAGTATTTT.

This clonotype was found a few times. V usage is TRBV11-1 and J usage is TRBJ2-1; perhaps TRBD2 as D (6 bases). V gave up 6 bases and J gave up 3 bases, with 12 bases separating them. CDR1 and CDR2 from the germline V gene are SGHAT and FQDESV (reference sequence). This CDR3 has 14 amino acids. The CDR3 loop reads CASRHLGGYNEQFF. DNA of the CDR3: TGTGCCAGCAGGCATTTGGGAGGCTACAATGAGCAGTTCTTC.

The chain recombines TRBV4-1 with TRBJ1-6; 7 bases match TRBD1. CDR1 is MGHRA and CDR2 is YSYEKL in the germline V gene. The CDR3 has 14 residues. Trimming took 5 bases from V and 9 from J; bases not matched to a gene: 7. As DNA, the CDR3 is TGCGCCAGCAGCTCAACTTCAGGGGGTTCACCCCTCCACTTT. It yields the protein CASSSTSGGSPLHF.

Worth noting for this clonotype: An end of the junction does not agree with germline; a read error may underlie this. The chain employs TRBV7-9 and TRBJ1-2, with 8 bases aligning to TRBD1. Germline CDR1 SEHNR, CDR2 FQNEAQ (reference sequence). This CDR3 region has 12 residues. CDR3 protein: CASSLNRGYLFF. The CDR3 region has the DNA TGTGCCAGCAGCCTCAACAGGGGGTATCTCTTCTTC.

The gene calls are TRBV6-5 and TRBJ2-3; TRBD2 matches at 9 bases. This CDR3 comprises 11 residues. Germline lookup yields CDR1 MNHEY and CDR2 SVGAGI. DNA of the CDR3: TGTGCGGTAGCGGGGGCAGATACGCAGTATTTT. It yields the protein CAVAGADTQYF.